This entry lists 27 T cell receptor beta chains sequenced from one sample in a study of OX40 agonist ivuxolimab in advanced cancers. The method was immunoSEQ multiplex PCR; TCRdb's version includes in-frame clones alone and lacks a portion of them. The repertoire holds roughly 60,000 clones, with roughly 86% as singletons. The source was CD4+ or CD8+ T cells sorted from blood, collected in a trial of the OX40 agonist ivuxolimab. The receptors shown here come from an adult with an advanced solid tumor such as melanoma, head and neck, liver or kidney cancer.

The chain uses TRBV7-9 and TRBJ2-3; 7 bases are shared with TRBD2. CDR1 and CDR2 (germline): SEHNR, FQNEAQ (reference sequence). This CDR3 spans 16 amino acids. V gave up 4 bases and J gave up 2 bases; unmatched junction bases: 9. DNA of the CDR3: TGTGCCAGCAGCTCGCGGACTAGTCGAGACACAGATACGCAGTATTTT. Translated: CASSSRTSRDTDTQYF.

In regard to this clone: Other DNA variants within this sample encode the same CDR3. The rearrangement uses TRBV5-1 and TRBJ2-5; a weak D match, TRBD1 (6 bases). This CDR3 spans 14 amino acids. V lost 0 bases to trimming and J lost 1 base, with 7 bases between them. CDR1 is SGHRS, CDR2 YFSETQ, per germline. CDR3 protein: CASSLGGGQETQYF. The DNA for the CDR3 is TGCGCCAGCAGCTTGGGAGGGGGCCAAGAGACCCAGTACTTC.

The V gene is TRBV18, the J gene TRBJ1-4, with a tentative D call TRBD1 (5 bases). V shed 4 bases and J shed 12 bases, with 24 bases lying between them. This CDR3 contains 16 residues. CDR1 is KGHSH and CDR2 is LQKENI in the germline V gene. The CDR3 sequence: CASSLAPPGAEMELFF. The CDR3 DNA reads TGTGCCAGCTCACTCGCCCCCCCCGGGGCAGAAATGGAACTGTTTTTT. The whole variable domain, filled in from reference TRBV18 and TRBJ1-4, reads NAGVMQNPRHLVRRRGQEARLRCSPMKGHSHVYWYRQLPEEGLKFMVYLQKENIIDESGMPKERFSAEFPKEGPSILRIQQVVRGDSAAYFCASSLAPPGAEMELFFGSGTQLSVL.

DNA of the CDR3: TGCGCCAGCAGCTTGCAGGACATTAGCACAGATACGCAGTATTTT. Its protein product is CASSLQDISTDTQYF. The chain recombines TRBV5-1 with TRBJ2-3; possible D gene TRBD1, 5 bases. Trimming stripped 1 base from V and 0 bases from J, with 9 bases between. CDR1 is SGHRS and CDR2 is YFSETQ in the germline V gene. The CDR3 is 15 residues long.

This chain connects TRBV18 to TRBJ2-5, with TRBD1 identical over 7 bases. CDR1 and CDR2 from the germline V gene are KGHSH and LQKENI. The CDR3 spans 13 residues. The ends lost 5 bases at V and 3 bases at J; junction bases unmatched: 3. CDR3 sequence (DNA): TGTGCCAGCTCATTCGGGACAGAAGAGACCCAGTACTTC. Translating gives CASSFGTEETQYF.

The V gene is TRBV6-1, the J gene TRBJ2-6; D may match TRBD1 or TRBD2 (5 bases each). CDR3 length: 15 residues. CDR1 and CDR2 (germline): MNHNS, SASEGT. Trimming stripped 3 bases from V and 2 bases from J, with 8 bases between. The CDR3 DNA follows: TGTGCCAGCAGTGAGAGGGGAACTGGGGCCAACGTCCTGACTTTC. Translation: CASSERGTGANVLTF.

The V and J genes are TRBV19 and TRBJ2-5, with D possibly TRBD1 on 5 matching bases. Germline assignment: CDR1 LNHDA and CDR2 SQIVND (reference sequence). The CDR3 runs 16 residues. Trimming took 3 bases from V and 2 from J, leaving 16 bases between them. CDR3 residues: CASSIQAGWNQETQYF. The CDR3 DNA reads TGTGCCAGTAGTATCCAGGCAGGGTGGAATCAAGAGACCCAGTACTTC.

The chain employs TRBV6-1 and TRBJ2-1; D gene unclear. Trimming removed 5 bases at V and 2 bases at J, with 13 bases between. This CDR3 is built from 15 residues. Germline V lookup: CDR1 MNHNS, CDR2 SASEGT. The CDR3, as DNA: TGTGCCAGCAGTCCTCCGCGACCGCCCTACAATGAGCAGTTCTTC. Translated: CASSPPRPPYNEQFF.

The chain carries TRBV19 and TRBJ2-7; D call uncertain. The V gene's germline CDR1 is LNHDA and CDR2 SQIVND (reference sequence). The V and J ends lost 2 bases and 0 bases respectively, with 8 bases between them. The CDR3 has 14 amino acids. The CDR3 spells CASSITVRSYEQYF. The CDR3 region has the DNA TGTGCCAGTAGTATAACAGTTCGCTCCTACGAGCAGTACTTC.

This chain uses TRBV6-5 with TRBJ2-5; 7 bases fit TRBD1. With 6 bases clipped from V and 5 bases from J, the junction kept 6 bases outside the gene matches. This CDR3 is built from 13 residues. Germline V gene data show CDR1 as MNHEY and CDR2 as SVGAGI. The CDR3 nucleotides read TGTGCCAGCAGCAGGGGGTTGGGGGAGACCCAGTACTTC. It translates to CASSRGLGETQYF.

The table lists this clone with a count of one. V gene TRBV6-5 combines with J gene TRBJ1-2; D remains ambiguous. The CDR3 extends over 13 amino acids. CDR1 MNHEY and CDR2 SVGAGI come from the germline V gene. Trimming removed 6 bases from V and 1 base from J, with 9 bases in between. The CDR3 sequence: CASRYGVNYGYTF. CDR3 nucleotides: TGTGCCAGCAGATATGGGGTTAACTATGGCTACACCTTC.

The chain links TRBV28 to TRBJ2-7; 7 bases align to TRBD1. CDR3 length: 13 amino acids. The V segment lost 6 bases and the J segment 3 bases; nucleotides outside the gene matches: 5. CDR1 MDHEN and CDR2 SYDVKM come from the germline V gene. The CDR3 nucleotides are TGTGCCAGCAGAGGGACAGTGTTCTACGAGCAGTACTTC. It is translated as CASRGTVFYEQYF.

The chain couples TRBV5-4 to TRBJ1-1; 8 bases agree with TRBD1. The V segment lost 0 bases and the J segment 8 bases; nucleotides outside the gene matches: 3. The CDR3 extends over 13 amino acids. Germline values: CDR1 SGHNT, CDR2 YYREEE (reference sequence). For the CDR3, the DNA is TGTGCCAGCAGCTTGGCAGGGGGCGGGGAAGCTTTCTTT. Amino acid sequence: CASSLAGGGEAFF. The whole variable domain, filled in from reference TRBV5-4 and TRBJ1-1, reads ETGVTQSPTHLIKTRGQQVTLRCSSQSGHNTVSWYQQALGQGPQFIFQYYREEENGRGNFPPRFSGLQFPNYSSELNVNALELDDSALYLCASSLAGGGEAFFGQGTRLTVV.

This sequence joins TRBV19 and TRBJ2-3; the match to TRBD1 covers 9 bases. Unmatched junction bases numbered 4, after V lost 5 bases and J lost 7 bases. Germline loops: CDR1 LNHDA, CDR2 SQIVND (reference sequence). There are 13 residues in the CDR3. In DNA, the CDR3 is TGTGCCAGTAGTCCACAGGGGGCAAATACGCAGTATTTT. Protein product: CASSPQGANTQYF.

V usage is TRBV10-2 and J usage is TRBJ2-7; tentatively, D is TRBD1 (6 bases). Trimming removed 3 bases at V and 0 bases at J, with 12 bases between. CDR3 size: 15 residues. Germline lookup yields CDR1 WSHSY and CDR2 SAAADI. DNA for the CDR3: TGCGCCAGCAGTGACAGGGGATCGAGCTCCTACGAGCAGTACTTC. Protein product: CASSDRGSSSYEQYF.

The V and J genes are TRBV7-9 and TRBJ2-1, with D perhaps TRBD1 (6 bases). V lost 5 bases to trimming and J lost 0 bases, with 17 bases between them. From germline, CDR1 is SEHNR and CDR2 FQNEAQ (reference sequence). CDR3 length: 17 amino acids. CDR3 amino acids: CASSKRTVSSSYNEQFF. Here the CDR3 DNA reads TGTGCCAGCAGCAAACGGACAGTTTCGAGCTCCTACAATGAGCAGTTCTTC.

This rearrangement joins TRBV7-9 to TRBJ2-1; tentatively, D is TRBD1 (5 bases). Looked up from germline, CDR1 is SEHNR and CDR2 is FQNEAQ (reference sequence). Trimming took off 1 base at V and 6 bases at J, with 16 bases between the two ends. The CDR3 spans 16 residues. CDR3 amino acids: CASSLVQVRTSNEQFF. CDR3 bases: TGTGCCAGCAGCTTAGTACAAGTCAGGACATCCAATGAGCAGTTCTTC.

The V call is TRBV5-1, the J call TRBJ1-1; no clear D gene. This CDR3 region has 13 residues. The ends were cut back, 0 bases at V and 6 bases at J, with 9 bases in the middle. Germline V gene sequence: CDR1 SGHRS, CDR2 YFSETQ. DNA for the CDR3: TGCGCCAGCAGCTTGGCAGCTGGGGCTGAAGCTTTCTTT. Encoded protein: CASSLAAGAEAFF. The full variable domain, its missing parts supplied by reference TRBV5-1 and TRBJ1-1, is KAGVTQTPRYLIKTRGQQVTLSCSPISGHRSVSWYQQTPGQGLQFLFEYFSETQRNKGNFPGRFSGRQFSNSRSEMNVSTLELGDSALYLCASSLAAGAEAFFGQGTRLTVV.

This chain joins TRBV6-4 and TRBJ2-5, with D tentatively TRBD1 or TRBD2 (5 bases each). Germline-derived CDR1 and CDR2 are MRHNA and SNTAGT. With 6 bases removed from V and 2 bases from J, the gap between germline ends came to 19 bases. The CDR3 has 16 residues. The CDR3 region is CASSPILGDLQETQYF. The CDR3 coding sequence is TGTGCCAGCAGCCCTATACTAGGGGACCTTCAAGAGACCCAGTACTTC.

The rearrangement links TRBV9 to TRBJ1-2, with TRBD1 matching over 7 bases. The CDR3 has 15 amino acids. From germline, CDR1 is SGDLS and CDR2 YYNGEE. J was trimmed by 2 bases and V by 4 bases; bases with no gene match: 8. Written as DNA, the CDR3 is TGTGCCAGCAGCACCACAGGGGCCCGAAACTATGGCTACACCTTC. Protein sequence: CASSTTGARNYGYTF.

The chain uses TRBV19 and TRBJ2-6, with 7 positions matching TRBD1. Germline V gives CDR1 LNHDA, CDR2 SQIVND (reference sequence). V shed 3 bases, J shed 5 bases, and the junction held 7 bases outside the gene matches. The CDR3 totals 16 residues. The CDR3 here is CASSITGAGRANVLTF. The CDR3 coding sequence is TGTGCCAGTAGTATTACAGGGGCAGGGAGGGCCAACGTCCTGACTTTC.

The chain couples TRBV2 to TRBJ1-1, with 8 positions matching TRBD1. The germline V gene encodes CDR1 SNHLY and CDR2 FYNNEI. This CDR3 comprises 15 residues. The J segment lost 0 bases and the V segment lost 7 bases, leaving 7 bases of the junction unmatched. DNA for the CDR3: TGTGCCAGCACCGGGACAGGAGGAATGAACACTGAAGCTTTCTTT. Residues: CASTGTGGMNTEAFF.

This chain uses TRBV18 with TRBJ1-1; the D is unclear. The V gene lost 3 bases and the J gene lost 4 bases, with 15 bases spanning the gap. There are 15 residues in the CDR3. Germline CDR1 reads KGHSH; CDR2 reads LQKENI. The CDR3 region is CASSPRTVTVTEAFF. CDR3 in DNA: TGTGCCAGCTCACCTAGAACCGTAACAGTCACTGAAGCTTTCTTT.

This rearrangement joins TRBV28 to TRBJ2-3, with D unresolved. CDR3 length: 14 amino acids. Trimming stripped 11 bases from V and 3 bases from J, with 18 bases between. The germline V gene has CDR1 MDHEN and CDR2 SYDVKM. CDR3 region: CAAQSASLTDTQYF. For the CDR3, the DNA is TGTGCCGCCCAATCAGCTAGTCTTACAGATACGCAGTATTTT.

This clone came up once. The V and J genes are TRBV10-3 and TRBJ1-1; D unresolved. Germline V lookup: CDR1 ENHRY, CDR2 SYGVKD. Trimming left V 7 bases short and J 5 bases short, with 11 bases between. The CDR3 length is 12 residues. The CDR3 spells CAINSPGTEAFF. Written as DNA, the CDR3 is TGTGCCATCAATTCCCCGGGGACTGAAGCTTTCTTT.

The chain uses TRBV6-5 and TRBJ1-6; possible D gene TRBD1, 5 bases. The V gene's germline CDR1 is MNHEY and CDR2 SVGAGI. The CDR3 covers 16 residues. Trimming shortened V by 2 bases and J by 7 bases, and 15 bases separated the two germline ends. In nucleotides, the CDR3 is TGTGCCAGCAGTTACCGAATGCCCGACAGCAATTCACCCCTCCACTTT. Translating it yields CASSYRMPDSNSPLHF.

The chain has TRBV19 and TRBJ1-1; maybe TRBD1 (5 bases). From germline, CDR1 is LNHDA and CDR2 SQIVND (reference sequence). V shed 10 bases and J shed 5 bases, with 17 bases lying between them. This CDR3 is built from 13 residues. This CDR3 is CATYAGRGTEAFF. CDR3 DNA: TGTGCCACCTATGCAGGGAGGGGTACTGAAGCTTTCTTT.